The 22 T cell receptor beta chains listed next were all sequenced from one sample in a study of early T cells in non-severe SARS-CoV-2 infection. TCRdb used MiXCR to reprocess the 5' RACE reads, holding one entry per CDR3 protein. Among some 55,000 distinct CDR3 sequences listed, over 10% were seen once. Sequencing input: whole blood. Receptor source: an adult who was a healthcare worker with PCR-confirmed SARS-CoV-2 infection or an uninfected control (not recorded which).

This clonotype was detected many times. The chain links TRBV14 to TRBJ1-1; the match to TRBD1 covers 7 bases. Unmatched junction bases numbered 7, after V lost 5 bases and J lost 1 base. From germline, CDR1 is SGHDN and CDR2 FVKESK. This CDR3 has 15 amino acids. The CDR3 spells CASSATGQPNTEAFF. CDR3 nucleotides: TGTGCCAGCAGCGCGACGGGACAGCCGAACACTGAAGCTTTCTTT.

This clonotype was detected many times. V is TRBV10-3 and J is TRBJ2-3; TRBD2 matches 8 bases. The CDR3 is 14 amino acids. After removal of 8 bases from V and 0 bases from J, the junction contained 4 bases not matched to a gene. Germline V gene lookup returns CDR1 ENHRY and CDR2 SYGVKD. CDR3 sequence (DNA): TGTGCCATCGACGAGCGGGGGAGCACAGATACGCAGTATTTT. Amino acid sequence: CAIDERGSTDTQYF.

This clonotype has a handful of counts. The chain joins TRBV7-6 to TRBJ2-3, with D possibly matching TRBD2 (5 bases). The V end was cut by 6 bases, the J end by 2 bases, with 18 bases between. There are 16 residues in the CDR3. Germline V gene data show CDR1 as SGHVS and CDR2 as FNYEAQ. This CDR3 is CASSFTAGNPTDTQYF. The CDR3 nucleotides read TGTGCCAGCAGTTTCACCGCCGGGAACCCCACAGATACGCAGTATTTT.

This chain links TRBV29-1 with TRBJ2-7, with a possible D match to TRBD2 (5 bases). The CDR3 consists of 15 residues. Germline V gene sequence: CDR1 SQVTM, CDR2 ANQGSEA. V dropped 4 bases and J dropped 3 bases, with 19 bases sitting between them. The CDR3 DNA sequence: TGCAGCGTTGCAGTAAGGGAGCGGACGATCTACGAGCAGTACTTC. This encodes CSVAVRERTIYEQYF.

In this sample, this clonotype turned up many times. This sequence joins TRBV29-1 and TRBJ1-5, with D tentatively TRBD1 (5 bases). V lost 7 bases to trimming and J lost 6 bases, with 13 bases between them. The CDR3 is made up of 12 amino acids. Germline V lookup: CDR1 SQVTM, CDR2 ANQGSEA. CDR3 protein: CSGGRAGQPQHF. DNA for the CDR3: TGCAGCGGCGGCAGGGCTGGTCAGCCCCAGCATTTT.

This clonotype was detected only a few times. This chain links TRBV3-1 with TRBJ2-7, with 8 nucleotides matching TRBD2. Losses at the gene ends were 7 bases for V and 3 bases for J; bases not matched to a gene: 8. Germline values: CDR1 LGHDT, CDR2 YNNKEL (reference sequence). The CDR3 covers 14 residues. The CDR3 protein is CASNPSGTSYEQYF. CDR3 nucleotides: TGTGCCAGCAACCCCTCCGGGACTAGCTACGAGCAGTACTTC.

In its sample, this clonotype was seen many times. The V and J genes are TRBV7-2 and TRBJ2-3, with D unclear. V gave up 1 base and J gave up 6 bases, with 2 bases separating them. Germline assignment: CDR1 SGHTA and CDR2 FQGNSA. The CDR3 contains 11 residues. The CDR3 is CASSLVDTQYF. DNA for the CDR3: TGTGCCAGCAGCTTAGTCGATACGCAGTATTTT.

This chain links TRBV29-1 with TRBJ2-7, with D perhaps matching TRBD2 (6 bases). CDR3 length equals 13 residues. Germline-derived CDR1 and CDR2 are SQVTM and ANQGSEA. V lost 0 bases and J 1 base, leaving 7 bases between the germline ends. CDR3 sequence: CSVEEGGSYEQYF. The DNA of the CDR3 is TGCAGCGTTGAAGAGGGGGGATCCTACGAGCAGTACTTC.

This clonotype appeared once. The rearrangement joins TRBV9 to TRBJ2-5; 8 positions agree with TRBD2. CDR3 size: 16 residues. J lost 2 bases, V lost 4 bases, and 10 bases had no gene match. From germline, CDR1 is SGDLS and CDR2 YYNGEE. The CDR3 region has the DNA TGTGCCAGCAGCCCCGGGACGGGGGGGCTTCAAGAGACCCAGTACTTC. Its protein is CASSPGTGGLQETQYF. Full variable domain (rest looked up from reference TRBV9 and TRBJ2-5): DSGVTQTPKHLITATGQRVTLRCSPRSGDLSVYWYQQSLDQGLQFLIQYYNGEERAKGNILERFSAQQFPDLHSELNLSSLELGDSALYFCASSPGTGGLQETQYFGPGTRLLVL.

The chain combines TRBV13 with TRBJ2-5; 8 nucleotides match TRBD1. The CDR3 consists of 16 residues. Germline V gene sequence: CDR1 PRHDT, CDR2 FYEKMQ (reference sequence). Losses at the gene ends were 7 bases for V and 2 bases for J; bases not matched to a gene: 12. CDR3 residues: CASKPLHGTGQETQYF. The CDR3 region has the DNA TGTGCCAGCAAACCCCTCCACGGGACAGGACAAGAGACCCAGTACTTC.

This clonotype was seen ten or more times. The chain is built from TRBV5-4 and TRBJ2-7, with D possibly matching TRBD2 (5 bases). With 0 bases removed from V and 12 bases from J, the gap between germline ends came to 13 bases. The CDR3 has 12 residues. Germline values: CDR1 SGHNT, CDR2 YYREEE (reference sequence). CDR3 residues: CASSLDGKGPYF. DNA for the CDR3: TGTGCCAGCAGCTTGGACGGGAAAGGGCCGTACTTC.

This clonotype was recorded at least ten times. The chain couples TRBV29-1 to TRBJ2-3; D is perhaps TRBD1 (6 bases). CDR3 length equals 13 residues. Germline assignment: CDR1 SQVTM and CDR2 ANQGSEA. The V end lost 4 bases, the J end lost 1 base, and 9 bases lay between the germline ends. CDR3 nucleotides: TGCAGCGTTGCACAGGGAGGCACAGATACGCAGTATTTT. Amino acid sequence: CSVAQGGTDTQYF.

This clonotype was recorded at least ten times. The CDR3 coding sequence is TGTGCCAGCAGTTCCCCGCACAGGAACACTGAAGCTTTCTTT. Translating gives CASSSPHRNTEAFF. The V gene is TRBV12-3 or TRBV12-4, the J gene TRBJ1-1; D unresolved. The CDR3 length is 14 residues. V was pared by 4 bases and J by 1 base, with 10 bases between.

This clonotype was seen a few times. This rearrangement joins TRBV12-3 or TRBV12-4 to TRBJ1-3; 7 bases line up with TRBD1. Unmatched junction bases numbered 10, after V lost 4 bases and J lost 4 bases. This CDR3 is built from 16 residues. The CDR3 nucleotides are TGTGCCAGCAGTTCCCTGACAGGGACGAGCGGAAACACCATATATTTT. This encodes CASSSLTGTSGNTIYF.

This clonotype appeared many times. The V gene is TRBV7-3, the J gene TRBJ1-1; D unclear. In germline, CDR1 is SGHTA, CDR2 FQGTGA. The CDR3 runs to 13 residues. The V and J ends lost 3 bases and 1 base respectively, with 6 bases between them. The CDR3 here is CASSLVTNTEAFF. The CDR3 DNA follows: TGTGCCAGCAGCTTGGTCACGAACACTGAAGCTTTCTTT.

Within the sample, this clonotype is medium-sized (0.01 to 0.1%). The CDR3 sequence is CASSEGSVLPGTQYF. CDR3 DNA sequence: TGTGCCAGCAGTGAAGGTAGCGTGCTACCGGGTACGCAGTATTTT. This chain joins TRBV2 and TRBJ2-3; D is possibly TRBD2 (5 bases). V lost 1 base, J lost 8 bases, and 16 bases lay in between. The germline V gene has CDR1 SNHLY and CDR2 FYNNEI. This CDR3 has 15 amino acids.

This clonotype was counted between two and nine times. The chain uses TRBV2 and TRBJ1-3; D is undetermined. V lost 4 bases to trimming and J lost 1 base, with 2 bases between them. CDR3 length equals 12 residues. Germline CDR1 and CDR2: SNHLY and FYNNEI. CDR3 sequence: CASSGSGNTIYF. Written as DNA, the CDR3 is TGTGCCAGCAGTGGATCTGGAAACACCATATATTTT.

This clonotype has ten or more counts. V is TRBV12-3 or TRBV12-4 and J is TRBJ1-1; D uncertain. V lost 3 bases to trimming and J lost 6 bases, with 11 bases between them. The CDR3 sequence is 13 residues long. The CDR3 nucleotides read TGTGCCAGCAGTTTTGAGGCAAACGCTGAAGCTTTCTTT. It is translated as CASSFEANAEAFF.

The V and J genes are TRBV7-2 and TRBJ2-5, with D perhaps matching TRBD1 (5 bases). The V gene's germline CDR1 is SGHTA and CDR2 FQGNSA. The CDR3 covers 13 residues. V was pared by 3 bases and J by 5 bases, with 10 bases between. CDR3 in amino acids: CASSLLGQETQYF. The CDR3 DNA reads as TGTGCCAGCAGCTTGCTGGGGCAGGAGACCCAGTACTTC.

About this clonotype itself: A much larger clone sits a single nucleotide away, making a read error possible. V is TRBV27 and J is TRBJ2-5; TRBD2 agrees at 7 bases. CDR3 length: 14 amino acids. Germline-derived CDR1 and CDR2 are MNHEY and SMNVEV (reference sequence). CDR3 amino acids: CAGSSAGSQETQYF. CDR3 DNA: TGTGCCGGCAGTTCAGCGGGGAGCCAAGAGACCCAGTACTTC.

CDR3 coding DNA: TGTGCCAGTGAGACAGGGCCGTACTATGGCTACACCTTC. The encoded protein is CASETGPYYGYTF. This chain links TRBV6-6 with TRBJ1-2, with TRBD1 matching over 7 bases. The germline CDR1 and CDR2 sequences are MNHNY and SVGAGI (reference sequence). Unmatched junction bases numbered 7, after V lost 9 bases and J lost 3 bases. The CDR3 contains 13 residues.

Concerning this clonotype: Its ends do not fully match the called genes, so a read error is possible. The V gene is TRBV7-7, the J gene TRBJ1-6, with no clear D. Germline V CDR1 and CDR2: SSHAT, FNYEAQ (reference sequence). This CDR3 has 16 amino acids. The DNA for the CDR3 is TGTGCTAGCATTCAGGCCGGTGAGGTTGATAATTCACCCCTCCACTTT. It encodes CASIQAGEVDNSPLHF.